The 21 T cell receptor beta chains presented below share a single source sample, sequenced in a study of T cell responses to AZD1222 COVID-19 vaccine. Some clones are missing from TCRdb's copy, which holds only in-frame ones; the method was immunoSEQ multiplex PCR. The profile shows some 110,000 clones, less than 90% of them singletons. This specimen was peripheral blood, taken on day 0 of AZD1222 vaccination. All receptors derive from an adult in good health.

This sequence joins TRBV4-3 and TRBJ2-1; 14 bases align to TRBD2. The CDR3 sequence is 18 residues long. Germline loops: CDR1 LGHNA, CDR2 YSLEER. V was clipped by 0 bases and J by 0 bases; unmatched bases: 1. The CDR3 is CASSQDGTSGGSYNEQFF. In nucleotides, the CDR3 is TGCGCCAGCAGCCAAGATGGGACTAGCGGGGGCTCCTACAATGAGCAGTTCTTC.

This chain connects TRBV9 to TRBJ2-2, with D possibly matching TRBD1 (6 bases). The V and J ends lost 5 bases and 3 bases respectively, with 23 bases between them. The CDR3 contains 18 residues. Germline values: CDR1 SGDLS, CDR2 YYNGEE. The chain's CDR3 is CASRATGTIKVDTGELFF. The CDR3 DNA follows: TGTGCCAGCAGAGCCACCGGGACAATCAAAGTCGACACCGGGGAGCTGTTTTTT.

The V and J genes are TRBV5-4 and TRBJ2-5; weak D call: TRBD1 (6 bases). CDR1 and CDR2 from the germline V gene are SGHNT and YYREEE (reference sequence). V was pared by 0 bases and J by 2 bases, with 8 bases between. The CDR3 contains 14 residues. CDR3 coding DNA: TGTGCCAGCAGCTTGGCCCAGGGGCAAGAGACCCAGTACTTC. It is translated as CASSLAQGQETQYF.

The chain couples TRBV7-2 to TRBJ2-5, with D possibly TRBD1 on 6 matching bases. Trimming pared 2 bases from V and 6 bases from J, leaving 10 bases between. The germline CDR1 and CDR2 sequences are SGHTA and FQGNSA. This CDR3 is 13 amino acids long. The CDR3 nucleotides are TGTGCCAGCAGCTTAAAAGGGGGAAAGACCCAGTACTTC. As protein: CASSLKGGKTQYF.

This clone was seen just once. In DNA form, the CDR3 reads TGTGCCAGCTCCCCGAGGGGGGTGAACACTGAAGCTTTCTTT. It translates to CASSPRGVNTEAFF. The chain recombines TRBV18 with TRBJ1-1; the D gene is possibly TRBD1 (6 bases). In germline, CDR1 is KGHSH, CDR2 LQKENI. The V end was cut by 6 bases, the J end by 0 bases, with 11 bases between. This CDR3 region has 14 residues. Using reference TRBV18 and TRBJ1-1 for the parts outside the CDR3, the full variable domain is NAGVMQNPRHLVRRRGQEARLRCSPMKGHSHVYWYRQLPEEGLKFMVYLQKENIIDESGMPKERFSAEFPKEGPSILRIQQVVRGDSAAYFCASSPRGVNTEAFFGQGTRLTVV.

CDR3 nucleotide sequence: TGTGCCAGCAGCCCCGGGCGGGGCACCGTCCTGACTTTC. The encoded protein is CASSPGRGTVLTF. The chain is built from TRBV11-2 and TRBJ2-6; possible D gene TRBD2, 6 bases. Trimming cost V 5 bases and J 12 bases, with 14 bases left between them. The CDR3 loop spans 13 amino acids. The germline V gene has CDR1 SGHAT and CDR2 FQNNGV.

The chain is built from TRBV6-2 or TRBV6-3 and TRBJ1-5; possibly TRBD1 for D (5 bases). The CDR3 runs 14 residues. Trimming removed 6 bases from V and 5 bases from J, with 14 bases in between. Per germline, CDR1 MNHEY and CDR2 SVGEGT. CDR3 in DNA: TGTGCCAGCAGCTCCCAGGGTTTACATCAGCCCCAGCATTTT. This sequence encodes CASSSQGLHQPQHF.

The chain is built from TRBV2 and TRBJ2-1; 8 positions agree with TRBD2. The CDR3 sequence is 15 residues long. The junction had 7 bases not matched to a gene; V was cut back by 7 bases and J by 2 bases. Germline-derived CDR1 and CDR2 are SNHLY and FYNNEI. This chain's CDR3 is CASTAGGGPYNEQFF. CDR3 DNA sequence: TGTGCCAGCACTGCCGGGGGGGGCCCCTACAATGAGCAGTTCTTC.

This chain uses TRBV7-8 with TRBJ2-1; D is possibly TRBD1 or TRBD2 (6 bases each). This CDR3 region has 15 residues. The V end lost 2 bases, the J end lost 0 bases, and 8 bases lay between the germline ends. Germline CDR1 and CDR2: SGHVS and FQNEAQ. CDR3 sequence (DNA): TGTGCCAGCAGCTTAAGGGGGGCCTCCTACAATGAGCAGTTCTTC. Translating it yields CASSLRGASYNEQFF.

The gene calls are TRBV9 and TRBJ1-1; D uncertain. Germline values: CDR1 SGDLS, CDR2 YYNGEE. The CDR3 loop spans 14 amino acids. Trimming took 0 bases from V and 6 from J, leaving 12 bases between them. The CDR3 is CASSVDDPNAEAFF. The CDR3, as DNA: TGTGCCAGCAGCGTAGATGATCCCAACGCTGAAGCTTTCTTT. The entire variable domain, with the rest obtained from reference TRBV9 and TRBJ1-1, is as follows: DSGVTQTPKHLITATGQRVTLRCSPRSGDLSVYWYQQSLDQGLQFLIQYYNGEERAKGNILERFSAQQFPDLHSELNLSSLELGDSALYFCASSVDDPNAEAFFGQGTRLTVV.

This sequence joins TRBV24-1 and TRBJ1-3; tentative D call: TRBD1 (5 bases). The CDR3 consists of 19 residues. The germline V and J ends were trimmed by 3 bases and 0 bases, with 20 bases remaining between them. Germline CDR1 and CDR2: KGHDR and SFDVKD. The CDR3 coding sequence is TGTGCCACCAGTGATCGGGACCTTAGACACCTCCTCTCTGGAAACACCATATATTTT. Translation gives CATSDRDLRHLLSGNTIYF.

The chain links TRBV5-6 to TRBJ2-1; 7 bases map to TRBD1. In germline, CDR1 is SGHDT, CDR2 YYEEEE. V dropped 7 bases and J dropped 10; count of bases not matched to a gene: 2. This CDR3 comprises 10 residues. For the CDR3, the DNA is TGTGCCAGCGGACAGGCGGAGCAGTTCTTC. It translates to CASGQAEQFF.

This chain joins TRBV6-5 and TRBJ1-2; 12 positions match TRBD1. CDR3 length: 15 residues. Per germline, CDR1 MNHEY and CDR2 SVGAGI. V lost 4 bases, J lost 2 bases, and 2 bases stayed unmatched. The CDR3: CASSFGTGGNYGYTF. The CDR3 region has the DNA TGTGCCAGCAGTTTTGGGACAGGGGGCAACTATGGCTACACCTTC.

This clone came up once. V and J are TRBV10-3 and TRBJ1-3; 9 bases are shared with TRBD1. Trimming took 1 base from V and 0 from J; bases not matched to a gene: 16. The CDR3 has 21 amino acids. The germline V gene encodes CDR1 ENHRY and CDR2 SYGVKD. The CDR3 protein is CAISEFPGTGRGKSSGNTIYF. DNA of the CDR3: TGTGCCATCAGTGAGTTTCCCGGGACAGGGAGGGGAAAAAGCTCTGGAAACACCATATATTTT.

V and J are TRBV24-1 and TRBJ2-5; D perhaps matches TRBD2 (5 bases). This CDR3 region has 15 residues. V was pared by 1 base and J by 4 bases, with 12 bases between. Germline V gene sequence: CDR1 KGHDR, CDR2 SFDVKD. The CDR3, as DNA: TGTGCCACCAGTGATTTTTTTCCAAGCGGAGAGACCCAGTACTTC. This codes for CATSDFFPSGETQYF.

This chain joins TRBV7-9 and TRBJ1-4; unclear D gene. In germline, CDR1 is SEHNR, CDR2 FQNEAQ (reference sequence). The length of the CDR3 is 15 residues. Trimming took off 5 bases at V and 0 bases at J, with 10 bases between the two ends. The CDR3 here is CASSREGTTNEKLFF. The CDR3 coding sequence is TGTGCCAGCAGCCGAGAGGGCACAACTAATGAAAAACTGTTTTTT.

This clone has more than one count but fewer than ten. The chain joins TRBV7-2 to TRBJ1-4; perhaps TRBD1 as D (5 bases). The CDR3 is 17 residues long. Germline assignment: CDR1 SGHTA and CDR2 FQGNSA. V dropped 5 bases and J dropped 0 bases, with 16 bases sitting between them. The CDR3 here is CASSRRGPGATNEKLFF. CDR3 sequence (DNA): TGTGCCAGCAGCCGTAGGGGCCCTGGGGCAACTAATGAAAAACTGTTTTTT. Variable domain in full (rest from reference TRBV7-2 and TRBJ1-4): GAGVSQSPSNKVTEKGKDVELRCDPISGHTALYWYRQSLGQGLEFLIYFQGNSAPDKSGLPSDRFSAERTGGSVSTLTIQRTQQEDSAVYLCASSRRGPGATNEKLFFGSGTQLSVL.

This clone was recorded once. The chain is built from TRBV28 and TRBJ1-1; 7 nucleotides align to TRBD1. Per the germline V gene, CDR1 is MDHEN and CDR2 is SYDVKM. Losses at the gene ends were 8 bases for V and 1 base for J; bases not matched to a gene: 10. There are 15 residues in the CDR3. The chain's CDR3 is CASGGGGQRNTEAFF. CDR3 coding DNA: TGTGCCAGCGGTGGGGGGGGACAGAGGAACACTGAAGCTTTCTTT.

The chain combines TRBV5-4 with TRBJ2-2; TRBD1 agrees at 8 bases. The CDR3 extends over 16 amino acids. V trimming: 4 bases; J trimming: 3 bases; junction bases outside the gene matches: 8. Germline CDR1 reads SGHNT; CDR2 reads YYREEE (reference sequence). As DNA, the CDR3 is TGTGCCAGCAGCCCGAGGGCGACAGGGGACACCGGGGAGCTGTTTTTT. Protein: CASSPRATGDTGELFF.

The rearrangement uses TRBV19 and TRBJ2-7; D is undetermined. Trimming left V 4 bases short and J 0 bases short, with 13 bases between. CDR1 is LNHDA, CDR2 SQIVND, per germline (reference sequence). The CDR3 sequence is 15 residues long. CDR3 in DNA: TGTGCCAGTAGTACCTCGCAAGGAAGCTCCTACGAGCAGTACTTC. Translated: CASSTSQGSSYEQYF.

CDR3 DNA: TGTGCCAGCAGCGGTGGACAGGGGGTGGCCACCGGGGAGCTGTTTTTT. The encoded protein is CASSGGQGVATGELFF. The chain employs TRBV5-5 and TRBJ2-2; 10 bases align to TRBD1. V gave up 4 bases and J gave up 4 bases; unmatched junction bases: 7. The CDR3 is 16 residues long. Germline CDR1 reads SGHKS; CDR2 reads YYEKEE (reference sequence).